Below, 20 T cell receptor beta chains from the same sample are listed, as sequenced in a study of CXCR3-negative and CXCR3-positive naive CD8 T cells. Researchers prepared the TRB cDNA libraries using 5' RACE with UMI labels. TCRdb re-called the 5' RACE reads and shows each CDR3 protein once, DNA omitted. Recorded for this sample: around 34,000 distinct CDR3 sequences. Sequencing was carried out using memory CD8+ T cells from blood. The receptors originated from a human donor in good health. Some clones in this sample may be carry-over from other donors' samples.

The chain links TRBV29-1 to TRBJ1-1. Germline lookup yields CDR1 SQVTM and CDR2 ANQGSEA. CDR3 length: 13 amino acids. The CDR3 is CSVDLGNPAEAFF.

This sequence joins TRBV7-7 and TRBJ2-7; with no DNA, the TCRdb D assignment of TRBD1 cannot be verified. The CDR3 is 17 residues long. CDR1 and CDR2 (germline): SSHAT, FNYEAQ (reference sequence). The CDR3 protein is CASPIQGTPTNLYEQYF.

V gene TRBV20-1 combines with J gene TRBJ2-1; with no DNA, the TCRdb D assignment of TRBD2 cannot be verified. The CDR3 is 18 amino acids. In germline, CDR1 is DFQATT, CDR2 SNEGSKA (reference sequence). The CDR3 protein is CSARSGTSGWGSYNEQFF.

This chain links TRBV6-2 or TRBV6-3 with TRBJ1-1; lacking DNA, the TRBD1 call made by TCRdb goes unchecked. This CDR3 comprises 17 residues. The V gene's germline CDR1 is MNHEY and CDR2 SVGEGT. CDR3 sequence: CASNVYGQGAANTEAFF.

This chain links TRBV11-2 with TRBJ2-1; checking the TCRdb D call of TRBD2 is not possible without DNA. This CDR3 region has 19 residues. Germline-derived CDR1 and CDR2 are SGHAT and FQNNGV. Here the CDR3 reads CASSSFWREVSISYNEQFF.

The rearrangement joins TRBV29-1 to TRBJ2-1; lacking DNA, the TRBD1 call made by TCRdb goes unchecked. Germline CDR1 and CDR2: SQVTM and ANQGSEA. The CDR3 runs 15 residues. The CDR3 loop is CSVETDGTALHEQFF.

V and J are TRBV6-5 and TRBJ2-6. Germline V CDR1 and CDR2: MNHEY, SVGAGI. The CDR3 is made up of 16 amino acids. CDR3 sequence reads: CASSYGEVSGANVLTF.

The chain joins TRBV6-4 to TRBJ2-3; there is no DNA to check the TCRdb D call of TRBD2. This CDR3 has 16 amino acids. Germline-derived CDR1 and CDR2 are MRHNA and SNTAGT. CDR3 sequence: CASSRLATDFTDTQYF.

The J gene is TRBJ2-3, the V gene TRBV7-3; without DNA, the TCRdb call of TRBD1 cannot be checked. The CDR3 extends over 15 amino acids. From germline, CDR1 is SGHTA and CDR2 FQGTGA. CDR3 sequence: CASSLRGGPTDTQYF.

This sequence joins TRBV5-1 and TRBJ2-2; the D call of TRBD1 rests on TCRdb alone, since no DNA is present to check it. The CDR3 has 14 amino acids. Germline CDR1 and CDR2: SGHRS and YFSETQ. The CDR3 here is CASSWTGYSGELFF.

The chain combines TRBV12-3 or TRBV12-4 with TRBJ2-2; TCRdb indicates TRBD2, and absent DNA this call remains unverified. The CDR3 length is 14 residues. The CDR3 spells CATSAGPNTGELFF.

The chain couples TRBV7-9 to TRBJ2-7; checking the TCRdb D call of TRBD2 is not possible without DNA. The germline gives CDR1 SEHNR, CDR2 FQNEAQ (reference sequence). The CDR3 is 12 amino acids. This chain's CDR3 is CASSLDLEAQYF.

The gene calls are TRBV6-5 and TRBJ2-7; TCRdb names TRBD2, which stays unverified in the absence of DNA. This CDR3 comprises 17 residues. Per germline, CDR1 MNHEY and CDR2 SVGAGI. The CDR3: CASSYSGLAGAHYEQYF.

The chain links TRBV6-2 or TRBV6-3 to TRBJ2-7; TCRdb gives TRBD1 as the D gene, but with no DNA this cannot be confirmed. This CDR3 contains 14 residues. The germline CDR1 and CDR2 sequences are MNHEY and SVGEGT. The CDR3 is CASSRTPDVYEQYF.

The CDR3 spells CASSLGPSSYNEQFF. This sequence joins TRBV7-7 and TRBJ2-1. The CDR3 totals 15 residues. CDR1 SSHAT and CDR2 FNYEAQ come from the germline V gene (reference sequence).

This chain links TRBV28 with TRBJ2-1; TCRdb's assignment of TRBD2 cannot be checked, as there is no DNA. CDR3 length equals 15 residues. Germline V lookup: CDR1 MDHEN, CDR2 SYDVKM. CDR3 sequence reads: CASSWGKRERDEQFF. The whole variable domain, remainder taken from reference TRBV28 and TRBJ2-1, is DVKVTQSSRYLVKRTGEKVFLECVQDMDHENMFWYRQDPGLGLRLIYFSYDVKMKEKGDIPEGYSVSREKKERFSLILESASTNQTSMYLCASSWGKRERDEQFFGPGTRLTVL.

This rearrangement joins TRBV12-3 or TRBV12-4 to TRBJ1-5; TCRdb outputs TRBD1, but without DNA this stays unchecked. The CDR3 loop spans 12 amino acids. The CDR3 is CAGQTGSQPQHF.

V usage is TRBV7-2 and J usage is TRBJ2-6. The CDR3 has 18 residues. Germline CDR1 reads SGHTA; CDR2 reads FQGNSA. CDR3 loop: CASSLVGRMLSGANVLTF.

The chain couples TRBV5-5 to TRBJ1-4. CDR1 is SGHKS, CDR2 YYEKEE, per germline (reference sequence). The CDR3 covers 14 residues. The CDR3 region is CASSLERGWEKLFF.

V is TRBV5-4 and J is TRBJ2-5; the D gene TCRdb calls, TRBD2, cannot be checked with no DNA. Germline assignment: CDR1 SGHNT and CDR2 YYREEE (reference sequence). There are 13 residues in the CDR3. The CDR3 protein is CASSLRGGETQYF.